This TCR beta chain was found in a study of cytomegalovirus exposure and HLA in healthy donors. Across the study: In a later analysis, it was reported that the approximately 120 validation repertoires had been produced on the same platform as the 700 or so repertoires belonging to the first cohort.

CDR3 length equals 16 residues. The V gene end was trimmed by 7 bases and the J gene end by 1 base; junction bases not matched to a gene: 12. CDR1 is SGHTA and CDR2 is FQGNSA in the germline V gene. Study-level findings and limits: Rare TCR sequences dominated, though some public TCRs recurred in many donors. In vitro confirmation showed three CMV-associated chains to be CMV antigen specific. It was 150 or so TCR beta chains that were listed as cytomegalovirus-associated.

For this clone: Its antigen is unidentified.

Generated by immunoSEQ multiplex PCR, the TCRdb table keeps only in-frame clones and is missing some. The table records approximately 70,000 clones, 85% to 95% of them present only once. The sequenced sample consisted of PBMCs. The chain links TRBV7-2 to TRBJ2-7, with 8 bases identical to TRBD1. The receptor's source is a woman between 18 and 30 years old in good health and CMV-seronegative. Here the CDR3 reads CASTPTGQGRSYEQYF. The DNA of the CDR3 is TGTGCCAGCACCCCTACAGGACAGGGAAGGTCCTACGAGCAGTACTTC.